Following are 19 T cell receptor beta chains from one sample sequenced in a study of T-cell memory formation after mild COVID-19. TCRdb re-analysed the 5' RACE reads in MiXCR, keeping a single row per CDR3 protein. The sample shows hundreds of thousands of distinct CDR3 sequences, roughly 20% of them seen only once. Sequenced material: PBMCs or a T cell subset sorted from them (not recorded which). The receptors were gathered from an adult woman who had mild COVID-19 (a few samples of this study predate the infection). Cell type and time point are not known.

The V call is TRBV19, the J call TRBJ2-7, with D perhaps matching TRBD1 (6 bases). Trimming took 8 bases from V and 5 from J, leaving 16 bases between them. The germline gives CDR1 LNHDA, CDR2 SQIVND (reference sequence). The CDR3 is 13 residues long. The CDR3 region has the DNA TGTGCCAGTTCTATCAGGACAGCCAACGAGCAGTACTTC. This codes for CASSIRTANEQYF.

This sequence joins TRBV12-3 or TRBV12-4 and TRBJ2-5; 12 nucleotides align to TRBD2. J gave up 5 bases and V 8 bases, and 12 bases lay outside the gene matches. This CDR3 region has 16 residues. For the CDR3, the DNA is TGTGCCAGCTCTCCCGCGACTAGCGGGAGTCTTGAGACCCAGTACTTC. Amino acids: CASSPATSGSLETQYF.

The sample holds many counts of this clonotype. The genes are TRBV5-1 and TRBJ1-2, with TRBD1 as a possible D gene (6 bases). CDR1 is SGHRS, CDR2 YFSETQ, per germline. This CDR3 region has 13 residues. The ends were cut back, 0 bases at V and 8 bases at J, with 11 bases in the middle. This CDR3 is CASSLAGTKGYTF. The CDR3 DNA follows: TGCGCCAGCAGCTTGGCCGGGACAAAAGGCTACACCTTC.

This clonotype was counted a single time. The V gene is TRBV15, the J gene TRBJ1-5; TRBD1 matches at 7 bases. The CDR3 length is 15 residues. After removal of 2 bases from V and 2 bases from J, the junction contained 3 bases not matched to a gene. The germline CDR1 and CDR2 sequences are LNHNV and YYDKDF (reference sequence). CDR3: CATSRHRGRNQPQHF. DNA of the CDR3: TGTGCCACCAGCAGACACAGGGGTCGCAATCAGCCCCAGCATTTT. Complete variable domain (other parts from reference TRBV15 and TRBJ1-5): DAMVIQNPRYQVTQFGKPVTLSCSQTLNHNVMYWYQQKSSQAPKLLFHYYDKDFNNEADTPDNFQSRRPNTSFCFLDIRSPGLGDTAMYLCATSRHRGRNQPQHFGDGTRLSIL.

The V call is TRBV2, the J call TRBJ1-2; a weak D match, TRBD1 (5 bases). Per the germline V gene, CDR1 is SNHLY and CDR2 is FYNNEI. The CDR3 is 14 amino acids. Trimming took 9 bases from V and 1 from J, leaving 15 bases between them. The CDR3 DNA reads TGTGCCAGTTCGAAGGACATGGTTAACTATGGCTACACCTTC. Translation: CASSKDMVNYGYTF.

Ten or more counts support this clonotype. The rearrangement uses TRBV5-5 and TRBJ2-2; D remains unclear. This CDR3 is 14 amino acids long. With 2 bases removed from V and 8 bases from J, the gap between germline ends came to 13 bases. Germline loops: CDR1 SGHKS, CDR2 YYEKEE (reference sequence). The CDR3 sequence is CASSLPRSLGELFF. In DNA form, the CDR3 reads TGTGCCAGCAGCTTACCCAGATCGTTAGGGGAGCTGTTTTTT.

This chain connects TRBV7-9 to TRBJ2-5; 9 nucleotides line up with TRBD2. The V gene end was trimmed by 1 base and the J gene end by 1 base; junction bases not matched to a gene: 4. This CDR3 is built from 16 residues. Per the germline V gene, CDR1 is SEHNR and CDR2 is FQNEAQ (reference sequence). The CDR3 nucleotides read TGTGCCAGCAGCTTAGAAGCGGGGGGTTCCCAAGAGACCCAGTACTTC. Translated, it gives CASSLEAGGSQETQYF.

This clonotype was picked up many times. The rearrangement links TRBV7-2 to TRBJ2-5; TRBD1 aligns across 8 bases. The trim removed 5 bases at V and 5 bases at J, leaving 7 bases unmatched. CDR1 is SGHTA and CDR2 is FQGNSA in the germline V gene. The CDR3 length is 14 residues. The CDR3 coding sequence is TGTGCCAGCAGCACCTGGACAGGGAGGGAGACCCAGTACTTC. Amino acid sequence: CASSTWTGRETQYF.

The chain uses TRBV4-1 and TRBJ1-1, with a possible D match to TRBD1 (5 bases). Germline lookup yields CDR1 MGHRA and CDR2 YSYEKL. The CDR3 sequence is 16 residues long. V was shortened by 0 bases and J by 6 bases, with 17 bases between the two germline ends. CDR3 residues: CASSQDAAGGRAEAFF. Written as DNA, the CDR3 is TGCGCCAGCAGCCAAGATGCGGCCGGGGGGAGGGCTGAAGCTTTCTTT.

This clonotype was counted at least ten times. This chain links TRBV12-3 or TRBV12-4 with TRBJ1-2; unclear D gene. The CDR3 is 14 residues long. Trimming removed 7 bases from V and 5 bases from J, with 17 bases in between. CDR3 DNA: TGTGCCAGCACCATTAGTACCCCCGGGTATGGCTACACCTTC. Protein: CASTISTPGYGYTF.

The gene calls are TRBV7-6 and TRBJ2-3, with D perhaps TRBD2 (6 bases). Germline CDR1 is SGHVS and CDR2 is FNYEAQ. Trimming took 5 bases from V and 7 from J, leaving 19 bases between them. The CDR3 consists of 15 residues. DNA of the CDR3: TGTGCCAGCAGCCTAGAGGGGACTGGACTAAATACGCAGTATTTT. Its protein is CASSLEGTGLNTQYF.

The CDR3 DNA reads as TGTGCCAGCAGCTTTTCTGGGGACACCGGGGAGCTGTTTTTT. It encodes CASSFSGDTGELFF. The chain uses TRBV5-4 and TRBJ2-2; D unresolved. V gave up 2 bases and J gave up 3 bases, with 8 bases separating them. The CDR3 consists of 14 residues. Germline CDR1 is SGHNT and CDR2 is YYREEE (reference sequence).

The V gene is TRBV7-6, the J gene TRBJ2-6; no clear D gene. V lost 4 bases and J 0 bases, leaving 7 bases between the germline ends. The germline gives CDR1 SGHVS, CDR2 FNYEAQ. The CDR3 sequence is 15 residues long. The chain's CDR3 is CASSSQDSGANVLTF. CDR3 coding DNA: TGTGCCAGCAGCTCCCAGGACTCTGGGGCCAACGTCCTGACTTTC.

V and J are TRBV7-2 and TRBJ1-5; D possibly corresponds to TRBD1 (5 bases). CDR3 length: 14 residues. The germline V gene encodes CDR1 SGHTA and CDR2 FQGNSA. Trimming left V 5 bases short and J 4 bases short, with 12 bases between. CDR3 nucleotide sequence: TGTGCCAGCAGCATCTGGGACGGGAATCAGCCCCAGCATTTT. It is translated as CASSIWDGNQPQHF.

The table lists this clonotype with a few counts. The CDR3 DNA reads TGTGCCAGCACCCCTGTGGTAGGGGAGGACGGGGAGCTGTTTTTT. Protein product: CASTPVVGEDGELFF. This chain joins TRBV25-1 and TRBJ2-2, with a tentative D call TRBD2 (6 bases). V dropped 7 bases and J dropped 7 bases, with 19 bases sitting between them. The CDR3 loop spans 15 amino acids. Germline V gene lookup returns CDR1 MGHDK and CDR2 SYGVNS.

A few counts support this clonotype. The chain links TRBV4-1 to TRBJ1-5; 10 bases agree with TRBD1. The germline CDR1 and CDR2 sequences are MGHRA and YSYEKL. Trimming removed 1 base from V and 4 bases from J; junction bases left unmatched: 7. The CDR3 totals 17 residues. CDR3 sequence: CASSQAIGTGENQPQHF. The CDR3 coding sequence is TGCGCCAGCAGCCAAGCAATTGGGACAGGGGAAAATCAGCCCCAGCATTTT.

CDR3 residues: CASSLSRWETQYF. The DNA for the CDR3 is TGCGCCAGCAGCTTGAGTCGGTGGGAGACCCAGTACTTC. The V gene is TRBV5-1, the J gene TRBJ2-5; D remains unclear. Looked up from germline, CDR1 is SGHRS and CDR2 is YFSETQ. The CDR3 is made up of 13 amino acids. The V end was cut by 1 base, the J end by 5 bases, with 9 bases between.

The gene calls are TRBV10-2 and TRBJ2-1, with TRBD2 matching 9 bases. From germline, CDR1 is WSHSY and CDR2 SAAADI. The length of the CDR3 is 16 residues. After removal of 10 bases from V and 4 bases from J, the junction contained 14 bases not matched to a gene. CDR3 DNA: TGCGCCACTTGGGGGCGGGGGGGCCTGGTTTACAATGAGCAGTTCTTC. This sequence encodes CATWGRGGLVYNEQFF.

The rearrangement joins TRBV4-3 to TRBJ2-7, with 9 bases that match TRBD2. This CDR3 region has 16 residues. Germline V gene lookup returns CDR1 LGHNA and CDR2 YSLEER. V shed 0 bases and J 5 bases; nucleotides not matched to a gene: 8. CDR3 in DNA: TGCGCCAGCAGCCAAGATAGAAATAGCGGGAGCAACGAGCAGTACTTC. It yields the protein CASSQDRNSGSNEQYF.